The clone carrying this TCR beta chain was observed a handful of times. Its antigen is undetermined. This record comes from a study of response to subunit inactivated influenza vaccine. Broader study findings: That few new T cells are recruited by each seasonal influenza vaccination was the authors' suggestion.

CDR1 and CDR2 from the germline V gene are SGHVS and FNYEAQ. This CDR3 is built from 15 residues. The germline V and J ends were trimmed by 5 bases and 6 bases, with 17 bases remaining between them. TCRdb called the RT-PCR reads again in MiXCR, with one record for every CDR3 protein. Among hundreds of thousands of distinct CDR3 sequences, more than 11% were seen once, and the ten largest hold approximately 7%. The chain uses TRBV7-6 and TRBJ2-1; weak D call: TRBD1 (5 bases). This TCR was recovered from a man in his forties or fifties who received an inactivated influenza vaccine. Sequences were derived from PBMCs from blood, sampled 14 to 15 days before vaccination. As DNA, the CDR3 is TGTGCCAGCAGCCCTCAGGGCAGCTTCCCCAATGAGCAGTTCTTC. Protein: CASSPQGSFPNEQFF.